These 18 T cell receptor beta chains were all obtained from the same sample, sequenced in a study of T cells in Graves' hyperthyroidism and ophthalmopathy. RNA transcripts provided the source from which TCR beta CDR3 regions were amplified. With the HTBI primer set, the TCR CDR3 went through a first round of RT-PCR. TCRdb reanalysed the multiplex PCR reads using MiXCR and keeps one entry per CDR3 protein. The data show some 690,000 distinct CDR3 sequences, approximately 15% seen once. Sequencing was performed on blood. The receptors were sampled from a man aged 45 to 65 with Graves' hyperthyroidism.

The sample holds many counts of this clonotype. As DNA, the CDR3 is TGTGCCAGCAGTATTACAGGGTCCTATGGCTACACCTTC. Translated: CASSITGSYGYTF. The rearrangement links TRBV28 to TRBJ1-2; tentative D call: TRBD1 (6 bases). The germline V and J ends were trimmed by 5 bases and 4 bases, with 11 bases remaining between them. The germline gives CDR1 MDHEN, CDR2 SYDVKM. The length of the CDR3 is 13 residues.

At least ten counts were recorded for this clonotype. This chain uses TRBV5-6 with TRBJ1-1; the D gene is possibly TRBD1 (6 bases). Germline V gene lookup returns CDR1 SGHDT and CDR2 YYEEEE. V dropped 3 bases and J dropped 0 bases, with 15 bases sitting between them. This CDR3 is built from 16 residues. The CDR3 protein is CASSWGQINMNTEAFF. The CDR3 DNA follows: TGTGCCAGCAGCTGGGGACAAATAAATATGAACACTGAAGCTTTCTTT.

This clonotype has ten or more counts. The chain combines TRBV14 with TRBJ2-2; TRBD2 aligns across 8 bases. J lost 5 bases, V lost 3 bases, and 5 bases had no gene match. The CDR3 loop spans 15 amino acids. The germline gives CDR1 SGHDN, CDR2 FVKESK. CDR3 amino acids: CASSHPTSVTGELFF. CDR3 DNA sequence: TGTGCCAGCAGCCATCCGACTAGCGTAACCGGGGAGCTGTTTTTT.

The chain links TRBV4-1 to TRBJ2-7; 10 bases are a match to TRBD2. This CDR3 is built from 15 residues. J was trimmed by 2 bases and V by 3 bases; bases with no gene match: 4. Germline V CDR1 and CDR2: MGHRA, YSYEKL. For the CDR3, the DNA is TGCGCCAGCAGCCAGGGGACTAGCGATCCCTACGAGCAGTACTTC. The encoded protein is CASSQGTSDPYEQYF.

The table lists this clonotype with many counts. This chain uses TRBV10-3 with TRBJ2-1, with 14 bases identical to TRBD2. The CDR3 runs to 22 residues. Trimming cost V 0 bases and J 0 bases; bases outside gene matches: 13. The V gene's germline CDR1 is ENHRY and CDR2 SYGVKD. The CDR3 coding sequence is TGTGCCATCAGTGAGTCGACTAGCGGGAGGGAACAATATCGGGGCTCCTACAATGAGCAGTTCTTC. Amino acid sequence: CAISESTSGREQYRGSYNEQFF.

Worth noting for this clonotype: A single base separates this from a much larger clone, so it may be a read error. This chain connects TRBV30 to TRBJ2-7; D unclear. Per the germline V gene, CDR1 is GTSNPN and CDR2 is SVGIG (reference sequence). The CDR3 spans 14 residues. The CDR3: CTWSSQRSSYEQYF. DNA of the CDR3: TGTACCTGGTCCTCTCAACGTAGCTCCTACGAGCAGTACTTC.

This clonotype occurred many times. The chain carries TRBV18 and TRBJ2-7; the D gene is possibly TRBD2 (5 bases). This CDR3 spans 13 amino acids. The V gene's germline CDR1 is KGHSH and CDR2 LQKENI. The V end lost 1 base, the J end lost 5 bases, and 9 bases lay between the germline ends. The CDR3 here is CASSPRSGDEQYF. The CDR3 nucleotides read TGTGCCAGCTCACCACGCTCCGGGGACGAGCAGTACTTC.

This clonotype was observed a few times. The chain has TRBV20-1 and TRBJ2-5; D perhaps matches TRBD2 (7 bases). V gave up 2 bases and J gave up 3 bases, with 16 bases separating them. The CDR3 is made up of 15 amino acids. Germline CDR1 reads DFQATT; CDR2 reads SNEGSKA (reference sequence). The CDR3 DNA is TGCAGTGCTAGACCCTTTAGAGGGGGGGAAGAGACCCAGTACTTC. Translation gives CSARPFRGGEETQYF.

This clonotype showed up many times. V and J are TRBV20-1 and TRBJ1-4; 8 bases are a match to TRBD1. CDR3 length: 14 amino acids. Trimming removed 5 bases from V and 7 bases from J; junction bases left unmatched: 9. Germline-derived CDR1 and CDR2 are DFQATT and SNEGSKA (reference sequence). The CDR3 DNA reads TGCAGTGCTGAAGGACAGGGCCGCCGTGAAAAACTGTTTTTT. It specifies CSAEGQGRREKLFF.

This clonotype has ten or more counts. The CDR3 region has the DNA TGTGCCAGCAAGAGGCGACAGAACACTGAAGCTTTCTTT. Its protein product is CASKRRQNTEAFF. This sequence joins TRBV2 and TRBJ1-1; D not certain. This CDR3 spans 13 amino acids. Germline V gene lookup returns CDR1 SNHLY and CDR2 FYNNEI. V was clipped by 7 bases and J by 1 base, with 10 bases between them.

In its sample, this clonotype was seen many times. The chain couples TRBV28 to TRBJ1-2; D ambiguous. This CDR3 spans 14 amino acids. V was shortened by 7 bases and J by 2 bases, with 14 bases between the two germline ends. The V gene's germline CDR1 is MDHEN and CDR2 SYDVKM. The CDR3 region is CASKPAHLNYGYTF. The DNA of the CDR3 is TGTGCCAGCAAGCCGGCGCACCTGAACTATGGCTACACCTTC.

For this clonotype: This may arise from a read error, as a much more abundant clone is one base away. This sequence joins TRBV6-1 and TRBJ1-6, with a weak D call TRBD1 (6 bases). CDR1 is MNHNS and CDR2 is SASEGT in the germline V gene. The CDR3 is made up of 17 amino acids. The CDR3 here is CACSRIYGSGDNSPLHF. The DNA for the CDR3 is TGTGCCTGCAGTCGGATATACGGGTCAGGGGATAATTCACCCCTCCACTTT.

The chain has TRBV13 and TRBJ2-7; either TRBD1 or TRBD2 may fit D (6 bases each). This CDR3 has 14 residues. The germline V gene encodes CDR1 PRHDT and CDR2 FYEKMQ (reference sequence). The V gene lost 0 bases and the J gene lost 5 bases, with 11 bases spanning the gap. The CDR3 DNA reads TGTGCCAGCAGCTTAGGAGGGGGGATCGACGAGCAGTACTTC. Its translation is CASSLGGGIDEQYF.

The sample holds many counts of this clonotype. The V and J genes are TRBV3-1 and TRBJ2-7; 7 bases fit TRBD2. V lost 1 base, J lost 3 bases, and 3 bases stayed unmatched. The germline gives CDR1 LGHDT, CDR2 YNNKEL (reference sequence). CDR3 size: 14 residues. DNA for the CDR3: TGTGCCAGCAGCCAAGGACTAGCCGTCTACGAGCAGTACTTC. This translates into CASSQGLAVYEQYF.

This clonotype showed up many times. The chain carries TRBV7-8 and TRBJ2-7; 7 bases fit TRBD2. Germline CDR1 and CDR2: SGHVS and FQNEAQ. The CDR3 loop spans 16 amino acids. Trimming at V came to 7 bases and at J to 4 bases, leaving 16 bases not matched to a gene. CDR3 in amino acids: CASTGARLAVIYEQYF. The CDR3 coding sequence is TGTGCCAGCACCGGGGCGAGGCTAGCGGTAATTTACGAGCAGTACTTC.

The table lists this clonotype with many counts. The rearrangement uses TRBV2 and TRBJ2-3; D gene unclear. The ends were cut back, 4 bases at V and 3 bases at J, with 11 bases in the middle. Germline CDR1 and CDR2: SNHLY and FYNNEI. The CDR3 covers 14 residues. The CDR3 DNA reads TGTGCCAGCAGTGGCCGACGGGCAACAGATACGCAGTATTTT. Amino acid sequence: CASSGRRATDTQYF.

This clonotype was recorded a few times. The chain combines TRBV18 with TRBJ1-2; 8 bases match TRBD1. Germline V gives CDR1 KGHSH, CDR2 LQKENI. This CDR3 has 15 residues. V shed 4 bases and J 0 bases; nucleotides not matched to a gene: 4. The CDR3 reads CASSQGQETNYGYTF. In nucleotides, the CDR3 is TGTGCCAGCTCACAGGGACAGGAGACTAACTATGGCTACACCTTC.

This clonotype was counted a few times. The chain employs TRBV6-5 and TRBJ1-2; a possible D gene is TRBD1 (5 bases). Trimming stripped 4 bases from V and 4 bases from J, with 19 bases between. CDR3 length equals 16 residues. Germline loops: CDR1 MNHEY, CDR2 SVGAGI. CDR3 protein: CASSFTLGPTPYGYTF. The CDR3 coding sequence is TGTGCCAGCAGTTTTACCCTGGGACCCACACCCTATGGCTACACCTTC.